This T cell receptor (beta chain) was sequenced in a study of early T cells in non-severe SARS-CoV-2 infection. Germline V CDR1 and CDR2: SEHNR, FQNEAQ (reference sequence). The CDR3 totals 15 residues. Trimming took 5 bases from V and 5 from J, leaving 15 bases between them. Tagging with unique molecular identifiers was applied to individual cDNA molecules. One entry per CDR3 protein, called by TCRdb with MiXCR from the 5' RACE reads. The data hold under 80,000 distinct CDR3 sequences, with around a tenth observed a single time. In this sample, this clonotype turned up many times. The chain joins TRBV7-9 to TRBJ1-4; maybe TRBD1 (6 bases). Sequenced input: whole blood. The sequence was obtained from an adult who was a healthcare worker with PCR-confirmed SARS-CoV-2 infection or an uninfected control (not recorded which). CDR3 sequence reads: CASSDPTGSNEKLFF. The CDR3 DNA follows: TGTGCCAGCAGCGATCCCACAGGGTCCAATGAAAAACTGTTTTTT.